These 4 T cell receptor beta chains originate from one sample sequenced in a study of shared T cell receptors in the human thymus. Data came from immunoSEQ multiplex PCR; TCRdb stores just in-frame clones and leaves some out. The sample consists of hundreds of thousands of clones, around 87% of them appearing once. The sample also formed part of further work on human thymus T cells.

Sequenced input: thymocytes. These receptors were collected from a boy in the first two years of life with a congenital heart defect.

V gene TRBV2 combines with J gene TRBJ2-4; possibly TRBD1 for D (5 bases). CDR1 is SNHLY, CDR2 FYNNEI, per germline. The CDR3 is 13 residues long. Trimming cost V 7 bases and J 2 bases, with 9 bases left between them. The CDR3, as DNA: TGTGCCAGCAATCAGGGTTCCAAAAACATTCAGTACTTC. The encoded protein is CASNQGSKNIQYF. The variable domain in full, with the rest retrieved from reference TRBV2 and TRBJ2-4, is EPEVTQTPSHQVTQMGQEVILRCVPISNHLYFYWYRQILGQKVEFLVSFYNNEISEKSEIFDDQFSVERPDGSNFTLKIRSTKLEDSAMYFCASNQGSKNIQYFGAGTRLSVL.

The chain links TRBV27 to TRBJ1-1, with D perhaps matching TRBD1 (6 bases). This CDR3 region has 15 residues. Germline V lookup: CDR1 MNHEY, CDR2 SMNVEV (reference sequence). The ends were cut back, 6 bases at V and 6 bases at J, with 20 bases in the middle. CDR3 residues: CASSKITGRVPEAFF. CDR3 in DNA: TGTGCCAGCAGCAAAATTACAGGGCGGGTCCCTGAAGCTTTCTTT.

This rearrangement joins TRBV7-9 to TRBJ2-2, with TRBD1 matching over 7 bases. Trimming removed 3 bases from V and 5 bases from J; junction bases left unmatched: 12. Germline V lookup: CDR1 SEHNR, CDR2 FQNEAQ (reference sequence). CDR3 length equals 17 residues. The chain's CDR3 is CASSFLMRGQGTGELFF. The CDR3 nucleotides read TGTGCCAGCAGCTTCCTTATGAGGGGGCAGGGAACCGGGGAGCTGTTTTTT.

The chain joins TRBV14 to TRBJ2-7, with no clear D. The CDR3 has 15 amino acids. The germline gives CDR1 SGHDN, CDR2 FVKESK. V gave up 2 bases and J gave up 4 bases, with 15 bases separating them. The CDR3 sequence: CASSQRNPGSYEQYF. Here the CDR3 DNA reads TGTGCCAGCAGCCAAAGAAACCCCGGTTCGTACGAGCAGTACTTC. Full variable domain (rest looked up from reference TRBV14 and TRBJ2-7): EAGVTQFPSHSVIEKGQTVTLRCDPISGHDNLYWYRRVMGKEIKFLLHFVKESKQDESGMPNNRFLAERTGGTYSTLKVQPAELEDSGVYFCASSQRNPGSYEQYFGPGTRLTVT.